This T cell receptor (beta chain) appears in the sequencing data of a study of cytomegalovirus exposure and HLA in healthy donors. The study's findings and limits: Later analysis suggested most CMV-associated TCR beta chains were HLA-restricted. With later analysis, a missense DCLRE1C variant became linked to TCR beta V- and J-gene trimming.

Germline trimming cut 4 bases from V and 4 bases from J; bases unmatched to any gene: 4. This CDR3 contains 15 residues. Per germline, CDR1 SGHNT and CDR2 YYREEE (reference sequence). With regard to this clone: What it recognizes is unknown.

13 Jbeta primers and 60 Vbeta primers were used for the PCR. Repertoires were generated with immunoSEQ multiplex PCR, while TCRdb's copy carries only in-frame clones and drops some. The profile shows about 260,000 clones, around 65% of them singletons. The chain has TRBV5-4 and TRBJ2-3; 12 positions agree with TRBD2. The sample was PBMCs. This TCR was sampled from a female donor in good health and CMV-seronegative. The CDR3 DNA sequence: TGTGCCAGCAGCCCGGGACTAGCGGGTGCAGATACGCAGTATTTT. Its translation: CASSPGLAGADTQYF.